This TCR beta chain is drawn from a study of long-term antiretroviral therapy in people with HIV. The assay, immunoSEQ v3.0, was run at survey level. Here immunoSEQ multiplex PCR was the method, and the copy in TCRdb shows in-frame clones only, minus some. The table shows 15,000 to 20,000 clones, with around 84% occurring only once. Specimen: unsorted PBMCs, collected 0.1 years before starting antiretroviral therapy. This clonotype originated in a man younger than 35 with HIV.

CDR3 nucleotides: TGTGCCATCAGCACGGGGGGGGACAGGGGTTACAATGAGCAGTTCTTC. The encoded protein is CAISTGGDRGYNEQFF. This rearrangement joins TRBV10-3 to TRBJ2-1; TRBD1 matches at 10 bases. CDR3 length equals 16 residues. In germline, CDR1 is ENHRY, CDR2 SYGVKD. V gave up 6 bases and J gave up 4 bases; unmatched junction bases: 9.